The clone carrying this TCR beta chain was counted only a few times. The antigen remains undetermined. The source of the sample is a study of early T cells in non-severe SARS-CoV-2 infection. Background on the study: It was bulk RNA from unsorted whole blood that was sequenced, and the chains were unpaired.

Individual cDNA molecules were tagged with unique molecular identifiers, the study reported. TCRdb ran MiXCR on the 5' RACE reads and lists one entry per CDR3 protein. Of roughly 70,000 distinct CDR3 sequences detected, over 10% appear once; the ten largest clones hold roughly 8.3%. Overall study results and limits: VDJdb matches were skewed toward anti-spike CD8 T cell responses.

Sequencing was done on a sample of whole blood. The clonotype was recovered from an adult who was a healthcare worker with PCR-confirmed SARS-CoV-2 infection or an uninfected control (not recorded which).

In nucleotides, the CDR3 is TGCAGTGCCCAGCCGCGACATGAAATGGGAGAGACCCAGTACTTC. It is translated as CSAQPRHEMGETQYF. This chain connects TRBV20-1 to TRBJ2-5; D not resolved. The V gene lost 6 bases and the J gene lost 4 bases, with 21 bases spanning the gap. The CDR3 length is 15 residues. CDR1 and CDR2 from the germline V gene are DFQATT and SNEGSKA (reference sequence).